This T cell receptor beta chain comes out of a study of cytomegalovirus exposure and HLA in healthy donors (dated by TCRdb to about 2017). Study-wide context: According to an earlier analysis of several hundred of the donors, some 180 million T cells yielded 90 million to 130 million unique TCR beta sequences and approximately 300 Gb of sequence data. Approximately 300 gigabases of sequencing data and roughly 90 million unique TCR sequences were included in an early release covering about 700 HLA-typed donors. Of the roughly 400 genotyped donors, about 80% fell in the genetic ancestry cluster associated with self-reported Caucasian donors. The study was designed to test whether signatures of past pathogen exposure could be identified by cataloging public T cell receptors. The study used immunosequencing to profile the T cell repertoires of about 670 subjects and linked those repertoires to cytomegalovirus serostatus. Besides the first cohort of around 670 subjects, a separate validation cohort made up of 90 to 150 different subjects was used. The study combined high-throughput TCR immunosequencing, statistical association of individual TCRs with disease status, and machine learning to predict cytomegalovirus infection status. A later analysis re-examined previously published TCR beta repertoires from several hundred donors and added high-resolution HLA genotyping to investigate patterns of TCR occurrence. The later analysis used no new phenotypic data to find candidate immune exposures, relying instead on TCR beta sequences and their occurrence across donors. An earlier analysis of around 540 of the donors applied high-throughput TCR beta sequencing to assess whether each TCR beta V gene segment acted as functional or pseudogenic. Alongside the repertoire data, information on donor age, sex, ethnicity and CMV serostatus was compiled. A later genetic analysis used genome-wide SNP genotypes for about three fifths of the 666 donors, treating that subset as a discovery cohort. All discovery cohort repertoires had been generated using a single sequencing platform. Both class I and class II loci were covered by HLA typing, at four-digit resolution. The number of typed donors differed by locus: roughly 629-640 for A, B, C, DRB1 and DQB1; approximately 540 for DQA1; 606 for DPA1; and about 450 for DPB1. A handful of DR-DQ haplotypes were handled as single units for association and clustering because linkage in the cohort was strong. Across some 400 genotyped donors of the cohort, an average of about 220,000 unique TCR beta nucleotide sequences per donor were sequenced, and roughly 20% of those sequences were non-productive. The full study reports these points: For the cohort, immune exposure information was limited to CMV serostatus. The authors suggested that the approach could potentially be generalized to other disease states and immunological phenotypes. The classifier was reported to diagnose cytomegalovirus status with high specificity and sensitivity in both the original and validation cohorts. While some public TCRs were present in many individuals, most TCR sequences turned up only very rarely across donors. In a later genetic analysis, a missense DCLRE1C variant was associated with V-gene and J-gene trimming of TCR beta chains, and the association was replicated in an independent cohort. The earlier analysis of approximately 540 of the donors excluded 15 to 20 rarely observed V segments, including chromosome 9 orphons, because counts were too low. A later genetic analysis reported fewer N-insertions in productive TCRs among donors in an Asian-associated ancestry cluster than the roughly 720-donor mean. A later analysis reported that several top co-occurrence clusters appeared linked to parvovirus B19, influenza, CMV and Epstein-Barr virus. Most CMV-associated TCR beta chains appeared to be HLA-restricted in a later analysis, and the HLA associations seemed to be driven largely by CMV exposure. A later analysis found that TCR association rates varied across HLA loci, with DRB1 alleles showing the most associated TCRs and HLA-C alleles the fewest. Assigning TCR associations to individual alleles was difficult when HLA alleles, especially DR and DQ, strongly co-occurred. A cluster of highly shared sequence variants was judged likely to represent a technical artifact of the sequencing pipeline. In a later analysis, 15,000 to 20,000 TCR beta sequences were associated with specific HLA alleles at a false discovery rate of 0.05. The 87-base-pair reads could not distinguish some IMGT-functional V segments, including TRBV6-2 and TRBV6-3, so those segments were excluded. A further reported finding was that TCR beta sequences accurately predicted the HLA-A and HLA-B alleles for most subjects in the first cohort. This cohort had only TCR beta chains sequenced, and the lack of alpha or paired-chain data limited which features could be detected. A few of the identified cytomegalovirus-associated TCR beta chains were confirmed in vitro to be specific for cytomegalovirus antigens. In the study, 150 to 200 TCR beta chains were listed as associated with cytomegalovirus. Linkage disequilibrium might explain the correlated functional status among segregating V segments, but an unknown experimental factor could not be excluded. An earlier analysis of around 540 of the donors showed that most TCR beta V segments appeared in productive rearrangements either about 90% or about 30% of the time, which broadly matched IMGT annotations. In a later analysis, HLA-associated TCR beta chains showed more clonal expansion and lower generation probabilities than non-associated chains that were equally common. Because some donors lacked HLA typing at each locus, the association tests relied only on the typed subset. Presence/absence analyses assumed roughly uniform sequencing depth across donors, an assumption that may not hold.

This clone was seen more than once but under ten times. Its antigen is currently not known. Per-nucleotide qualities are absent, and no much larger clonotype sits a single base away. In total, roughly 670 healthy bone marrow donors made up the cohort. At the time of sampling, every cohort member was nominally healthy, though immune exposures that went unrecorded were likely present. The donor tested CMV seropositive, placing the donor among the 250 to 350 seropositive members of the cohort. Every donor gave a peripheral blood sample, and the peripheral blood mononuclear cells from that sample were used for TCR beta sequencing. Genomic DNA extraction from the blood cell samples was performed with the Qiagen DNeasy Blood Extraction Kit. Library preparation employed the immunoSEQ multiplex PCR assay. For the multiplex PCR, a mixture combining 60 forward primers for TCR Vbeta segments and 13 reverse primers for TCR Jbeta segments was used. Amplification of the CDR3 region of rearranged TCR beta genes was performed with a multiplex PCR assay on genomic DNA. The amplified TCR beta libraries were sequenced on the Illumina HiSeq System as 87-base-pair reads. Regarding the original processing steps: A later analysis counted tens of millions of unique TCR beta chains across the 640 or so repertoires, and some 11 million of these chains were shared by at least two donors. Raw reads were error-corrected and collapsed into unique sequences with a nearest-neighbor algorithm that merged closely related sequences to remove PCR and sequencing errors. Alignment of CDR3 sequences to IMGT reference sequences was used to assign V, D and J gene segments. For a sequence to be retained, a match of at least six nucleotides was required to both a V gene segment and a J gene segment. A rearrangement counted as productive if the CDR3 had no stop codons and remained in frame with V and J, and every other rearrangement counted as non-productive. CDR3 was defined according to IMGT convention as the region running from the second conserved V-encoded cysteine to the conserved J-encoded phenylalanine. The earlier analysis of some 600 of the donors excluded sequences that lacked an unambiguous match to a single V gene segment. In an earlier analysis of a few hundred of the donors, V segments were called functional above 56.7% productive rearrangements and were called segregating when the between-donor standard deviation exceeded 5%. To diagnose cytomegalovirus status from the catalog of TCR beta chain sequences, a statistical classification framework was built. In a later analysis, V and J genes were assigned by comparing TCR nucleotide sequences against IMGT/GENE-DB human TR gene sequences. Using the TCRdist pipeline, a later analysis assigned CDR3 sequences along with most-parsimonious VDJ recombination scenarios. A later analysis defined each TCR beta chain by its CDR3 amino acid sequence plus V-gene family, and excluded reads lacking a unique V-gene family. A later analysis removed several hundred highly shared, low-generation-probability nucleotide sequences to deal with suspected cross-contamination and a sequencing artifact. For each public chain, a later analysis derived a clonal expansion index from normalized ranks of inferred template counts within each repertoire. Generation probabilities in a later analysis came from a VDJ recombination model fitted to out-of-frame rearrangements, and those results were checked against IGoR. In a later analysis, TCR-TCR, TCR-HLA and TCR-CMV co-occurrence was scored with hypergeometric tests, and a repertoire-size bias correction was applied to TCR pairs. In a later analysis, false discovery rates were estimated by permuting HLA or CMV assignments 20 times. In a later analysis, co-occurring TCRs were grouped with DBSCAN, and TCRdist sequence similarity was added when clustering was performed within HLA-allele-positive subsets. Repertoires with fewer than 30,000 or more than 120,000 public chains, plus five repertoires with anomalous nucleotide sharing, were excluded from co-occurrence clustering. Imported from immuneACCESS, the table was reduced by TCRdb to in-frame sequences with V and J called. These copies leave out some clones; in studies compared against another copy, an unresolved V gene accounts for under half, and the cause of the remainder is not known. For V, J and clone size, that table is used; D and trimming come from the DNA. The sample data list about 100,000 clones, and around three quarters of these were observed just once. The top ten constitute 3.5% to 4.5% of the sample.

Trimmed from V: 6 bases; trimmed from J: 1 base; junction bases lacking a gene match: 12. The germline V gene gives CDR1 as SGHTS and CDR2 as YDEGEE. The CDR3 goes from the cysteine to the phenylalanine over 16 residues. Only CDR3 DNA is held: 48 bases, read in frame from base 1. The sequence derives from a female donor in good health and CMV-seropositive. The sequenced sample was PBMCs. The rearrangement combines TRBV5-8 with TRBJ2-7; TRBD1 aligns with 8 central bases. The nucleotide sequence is TGTGCCAGCACCCCCGTCCCGGGACAGGTGTCCTACGAGCAGTACTTC. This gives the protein CASTPVPGQVSYEQYF.